A single sample is the source of the 24 T cell receptor beta chains below, sequenced in a study of CD8+CD57+ T cells in acquired aplastic anemia. Sequencing was done on patients that had shown CD8+CD57+ cell expansion by flow cytometry. Genomic DNA, serving as template, underwent TCR beta VDJ and CDR3 profiling. TCRdb passed the reads through MiXCR, listing each CDR3 protein once. The table lists approximately 170,000 distinct CDR3 sequences, about 45% of them singletons. The material sequenced was sorted CD4+, CD8+, or CD8+CD57+ T cells (not recorded which) from PBMCs. These receptor sequences come from a human donor with aplastic anemia.

The chain is built from TRBV24-1 and TRBJ2-5, with 7 bases that match TRBD2. With 7 bases clipped from V and 1 base from J, the junction kept 5 bases outside the gene matches. The CDR3 runs to 14 residues. CDR1 is KGHDR and CDR2 is SFDVKD in the germline V gene. The CDR3 spells CATSLAGGQETQYF. The CDR3 DNA sequence: TGTGCCACCAGCTTAGCGGGTGGCCAAGAGACCCAGTACTTC.

The chain couples TRBV18 to TRBJ1-1; 7 bases are shared with TRBD1. V lost 3 bases, J lost 5 bases, and 3 bases stayed unmatched. CDR3 length equals 13 residues. Germline V gives CDR1 KGHSH, CDR2 LQKENI. CDR3 protein: CASSPSTGTEAFF. In DNA form, the CDR3 reads TGTGCCAGCTCACCTTCGACAGGGACTGAAGCTTTCTTT.

In regard to this clonotype: The CDR3 carries no conserved terminal phenylalanine or tryptophan, so it likely arises from a read error. The chain recombines TRBV18 with TRBJ1-4, with D perhaps matching TRBD1 (6 bases). V was cut by 0 bases and J by 7 bases, with 9 bases left in between. The CDR3 length is 14 residues. CDR1 is KGHSH, CDR2 LQKENI, per germline. DNA of the CDR3: TGTGCCAGCTCACCACCAGGGGGTGGTGAAAAACTGTTTCTT. This encodes CASSPPGGGEKLFL.

This clonotype was recorded at least ten times. The gene calls are TRBV2 and TRBJ1-5; D possibly corresponds to TRBD1 (5 bases). Germline CDR1 SNHLY, CDR2 FYNNEI. V dropped 2 bases and J dropped 10 bases, with 15 bases sitting between them. The CDR3 spans 14 residues. CDR3 amino acids: CASSETAGRSPQHF. In DNA, the CDR3 is TGTGCCAGCAGTGAAACGGCAGGGAGATCTCCCCAGCATTTT.

J is TRBJ1-1 and V is TRBV19, with D unresolved. With 7 bases removed from V and 1 base from J, the gap between germline ends came to 13 bases. The germline CDR1 and CDR2 sequences are LNHDA and SQIVND (reference sequence). There are 14 residues in the CDR3. As DNA, the CDR3 is TGTGCCAGTACCCGAGGTATCGCGAACACTGAAGCTTTCTTT. As protein: CASTRGIANTEAFF.

The sample holds many counts of this clonotype. The chain recombines TRBV29-1 with TRBJ2-2; perhaps TRBD1 as D (6 bases). The CDR3 length is 14 residues. V was clipped by 6 bases and J by 0 bases, with 11 bases between them. Germline lookup yields CDR1 SQVTM and CDR2 ANQGSEA. The CDR3 reads CSVHGTTNTGELFF. DNA of the CDR3: TGCAGCGTCCACGGGACAACGAACACCGGGGAGCTGTTTTTT.

This clonotype was detected only a few times. The chain employs TRBV29-1 and TRBJ1-2; D is undetermined. The CDR3 runs 12 residues. Germline V gives CDR1 SQVTM, CDR2 ANQGSEA. Trimming pared 6 bases from V and 0 bases from J, leaving 8 bases between. Written as DNA, the CDR3 is TGCAGCGTAGGAGCTCCTAACTATGGCTACACCTTC. It translates to CSVGAPNYGYTF.

This clonotype has a handful of counts. The CDR3 coding sequence is TGTGCCACCCTTGGTGGTCGGCAGGGTTCTCGTGGCTACACCTTC. This encodes CATLGGRQGSRGYTF. The rearrangement links TRBV19 to TRBJ1-2; tentative D call: TRBD1 (5 bases). The V end lost 10 bases, the J end lost 7 bases, and 25 bases lay between the germline ends. The CDR3 is 15 amino acids. Germline CDR1 LNHDA, CDR2 SQIVND (reference sequence).

Here the CDR3 DNA reads TGCAGCGTTGAAGAATCGGGTTTTGGCTATGGCTACACCTTC. Its translation is CSVEESGFGYGYTF. The V gene is TRBV29-1, the J gene TRBJ1-2; D is uncertain. Germline V gives CDR1 SQVTM, CDR2 ANQGSEA. The length of the CDR3 is 14 residues. V was cut by 0 bases and J by 4 bases, with 12 bases left in between.

This clonotype was seen at least ten times. V gene TRBV5-4 combines with J gene TRBJ2-5; maybe TRBD2 (5 bases). V was clipped by 4 bases and J by 5 bases, with 12 bases between them. The CDR3 runs to 13 residues. Germline values: CDR1 SGHNT, CDR2 YYREEE (reference sequence). The CDR3 DNA reads as TGTGCCAGCAGCCCACGGGGTTTGGAGACCCAGTACTTC. Its translation: CASSPRGLETQYF.

This clonotype has ten or more counts. This sequence joins TRBV25-1 and TRBJ2-2; 9 bases are a match to TRBD1. In germline, CDR1 is MGHDK, CDR2 SYGVNS. The junction had 4 bases not matched to a gene; V was cut back by 6 bases and J by 5 bases. This CDR3 comprises 14 residues. CDR3 bases: TGTGCCAGCAGGGACAGGGGATTGACCGGGGAGCTGTTTTTT. Protein product: CASRDRGLTGELFF.

This chain connects TRBV7-1 to TRBJ2-1; D is tentatively TRBD1 or TRBD2 (6 bases each). TRBV7-1 is labeled an ORF, and its function is uncertain. The CDR3 is made up of 18 amino acids. The V gene lost 3 bases and the J gene lost 3 bases, with 21 bases spanning the gap. The CDR3 nucleotides read TGTGCCAGCAGCTCGTCGCCGGGGGCGGGCGTAGTCTACAATGAGCAGTTCTTC. It codes for CASSSSPGAGVVYNEQFF.

About this clonotype itself: A much larger clone differs from this one at a single base, so this may be a read error. The CDR3 DNA is TGTGCCAGCTTGGGGTTGGGGGCGTCTGATACGCGGTATTTT. This sequence encodes CASLGLGASDTRYF. The J gene is TRBJ2-3, the V gene TRBV12-3 or TRBV12-4; weak D call: TRBD1 (6 bases). The CDR3 extends over 14 amino acids.

Regarding this clonotype: It may be a read error: a sequence one base away is much more abundant. This rearrangement joins TRBV14 to TRBJ2-1; no definite D call. The CDR3 length is 16 residues. The germline V gene encodes CDR1 SGHDN and CDR2 FVKESK. Written as DNA, the CDR3 is TGTGCCAGCAGCCAAGATCGGTTAAGCTCCTACAATGGGCAGTTCTTC. It encodes CASSQDRLSSYNGQFF. Full variable domain (rest looked up from reference TRBV14 and TRBJ2-1): EAGVTQFPSHSVIEKGQTVTLRCDPISGHDNLYWYRRVMGKEIKFLLHFVKESKQDESGMPNNRFLAERTGGTYSTLKVQPAELEDSGVYFCASSQDRLSSYNGQFFGPGTRLTVL.

The rearrangement joins TRBV15 to TRBJ1-1; D is unclear. Germline V CDR1 and CDR2: LNHNV, YYDKDF (reference sequence). Trimming shortened V by 6 bases and J by 1 base, and 9 bases separated the two germline ends. The CDR3 consists of 13 residues. The CDR3 is CATSRQSNTEAFF. The CDR3 bases are TGTGCCACCAGTCGGCAGTCGAACACTGAAGCTTTCTTT.

At least ten counts were recorded for this clonotype. The chain combines TRBV9 with TRBJ2-7, with TRBD2 identical over 9 bases. V was pared by 0 bases and J by 8 bases, with 6 bases of the junction left unmatched. Germline V gene data show CDR1 as SGDLS and CDR2 as YYNGEE. This CDR3 region has 14 residues. The CDR3 DNA reads as TGTGCCAGCAGCGTAGGGGGACTAGCACACAAGCAGTACTTC. Its protein is CASSVGGLAHKQYF.

This clonotype was picked up many times. The chain is built from TRBV11-2 and TRBJ1-2; D is unclear. The CDR3 is 12 amino acids. V lost 5 bases to trimming and J lost 7 bases, with 11 bases between them. Germline V gene sequence: CDR1 SGHAT, CDR2 FQNNGV. The CDR3 here is CASSQKGGGYTF. The CDR3 nucleotides are TGTGCCAGCAGCCAGAAGGGAGGTGGCTACACCTTC.

In the case of this clonotype: A much larger clonotype is one base distant, so this may be a read error. The V and J genes are TRBV11-2 and TRBJ2-2; the D gene is possibly TRBD1 (6 bases). Germline CDR1 and CDR2: SGHAT and FQNNGV. The CDR3 sequence is 16 residues long. CDR3: CASSPRTLGDTGELLF. For the CDR3, the DNA is TGTGCCAGCAGCCCCCGGACACTGGGGGACACCGGGGAGCTGCTTTTT.

Details on this clonotype: The CDR3 end shows no conserved phenylalanine or tryptophan, and so a read error is likely. This sequence joins TRBV19 and TRBJ1-2; D is ambiguous. The germline CDR1 and CDR2 sequences are LNHDA and SQIVND (reference sequence). V gave up 0 bases and J gave up 1 base, with 3 bases separating them. This CDR3 has 13 amino acids. The CDR3 bases are TGTGCCAGTAGTATAGAGGGTAACTATGGCTACACCCTC. As protein: CASSIEGNYGYTL.

This clonotype was seen a single time. The chain has TRBV20-1 and TRBJ1-2, with TRBD1 matching over 8 bases. The CDR3 extends over 12 amino acids. V trimming: 5 bases; J trimming: 8 bases; junction bases outside the gene matches: 7. CDR1 is DFQATT, CDR2 SNEGSKA, per germline (reference sequence). The CDR3 reads CSAGSGGMGYTF. The CDR3 DNA follows: TGCAGTGCTGGATCAGGGGGCATGGGCTACACCTTC.

This clonotype has only one observation. The J gene is TRBJ2-1, the V gene TRBV6-1; TRBD2 agrees at 15 bases. The V and J ends lost 7 bases and 9 bases, in that order; junction bases with no gene match: 7. Germline V gene data show CDR1 as MNHNS and CDR2 as SASEGT. There are 15 residues in the CDR3. In DNA form, the CDR3 reads TGTGCCAGCATCCCGGGACTAGCGGGAGGTAGTGAGCAGTTCTTC. Translation gives CASIPGLAGGSEQFF.

The V call is TRBV24-1, the J call TRBJ2-2, with 9 bases matching TRBD1. Germline V gives CDR1 KGHDR, CDR2 SFDVKD. This CDR3 has 16 residues. V was pared by 2 bases and J by 6 bases, with 6 bases of the junction left unmatched. The CDR3 reads CATSDSGQGSSGELFF. The CDR3 DNA reads as TGTGCCACCAGTGATTCTGGACAGGGGAGTTCCGGGGAGCTGTTTTTT.

This clonotype has only one observation. V gene TRBV7-2 combines with J gene TRBJ1-5; 7 nucleotides agree with TRBD1. The CDR3 extends over 15 amino acids. Germline loops: CDR1 SGHTA, CDR2 FQGNSA. The V segment lost 1 base and the J segment 6 bases; nucleotides outside the gene matches: 6. CDR3 coding DNA: TGTGCCAGCAGCTTAGTACAGGGGTCGGCTCAGCCCCAGCATTTT. It translates to CASSLVQGSAQPQHF.

The chain couples TRBV15 to TRBJ2-7, with a weak D call TRBD2 (7 bases). Germline loops: CDR1 LNHNV, CDR2 YYDKDF (reference sequence). Trimming stripped 0 bases from V and 0 bases from J, with 18 bases between. This CDR3 region has 18 residues. This CDR3 reads CATSRDKGGGGFSYEQYF. The CDR3 bases are TGTGCCACCAGCAGAGATAAGGGGGGAGGGGGTTTCTCCTACGAGCAGTACTTC.